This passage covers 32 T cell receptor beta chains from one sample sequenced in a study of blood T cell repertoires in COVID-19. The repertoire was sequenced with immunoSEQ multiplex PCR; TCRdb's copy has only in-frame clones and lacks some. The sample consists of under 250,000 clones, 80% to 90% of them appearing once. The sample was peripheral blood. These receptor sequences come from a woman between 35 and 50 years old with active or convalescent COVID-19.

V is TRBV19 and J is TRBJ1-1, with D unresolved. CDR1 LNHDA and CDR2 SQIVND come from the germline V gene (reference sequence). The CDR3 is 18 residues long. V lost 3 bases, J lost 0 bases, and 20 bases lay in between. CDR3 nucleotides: TGTGCCAGTAGTATCTCTCTGGGCAGATCTCGATTGAACACTGAAGCTTTCTTT. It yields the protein CASSISLGRSRLNTEAFF.

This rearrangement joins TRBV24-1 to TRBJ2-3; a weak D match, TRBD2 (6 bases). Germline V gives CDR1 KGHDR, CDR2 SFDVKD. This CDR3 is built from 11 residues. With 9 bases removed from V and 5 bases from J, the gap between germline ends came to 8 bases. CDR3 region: CATGRLDTQYF. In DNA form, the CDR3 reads TGTGCCACCGGGAGGTTAGATACGCAGTATTTT.

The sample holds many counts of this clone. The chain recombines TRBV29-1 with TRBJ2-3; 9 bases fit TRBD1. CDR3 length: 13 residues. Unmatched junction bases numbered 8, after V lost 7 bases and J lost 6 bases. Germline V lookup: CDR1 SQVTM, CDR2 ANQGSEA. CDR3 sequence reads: CSGDRAWGDTQYF. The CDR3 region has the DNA TGCAGCGGGGACAGGGCCTGGGGGGATACGCAGTATTTT.

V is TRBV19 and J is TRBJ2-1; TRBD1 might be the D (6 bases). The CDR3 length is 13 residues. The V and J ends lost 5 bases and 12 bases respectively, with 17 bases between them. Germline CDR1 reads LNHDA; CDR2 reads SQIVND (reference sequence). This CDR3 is CASSRPNRDMQFF. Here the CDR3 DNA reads TGTGCCAGTAGTCGGCCGAACCGGGACATGCAGTTCTTC.

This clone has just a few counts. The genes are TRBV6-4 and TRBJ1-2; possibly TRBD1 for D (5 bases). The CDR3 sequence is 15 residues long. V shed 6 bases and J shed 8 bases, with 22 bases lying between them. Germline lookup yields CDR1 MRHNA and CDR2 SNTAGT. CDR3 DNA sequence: TGTGCCAGCAGCGAATCGGGGGATACATCACACGGCTACACCTTC. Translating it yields CASSESGDTSHGYTF.

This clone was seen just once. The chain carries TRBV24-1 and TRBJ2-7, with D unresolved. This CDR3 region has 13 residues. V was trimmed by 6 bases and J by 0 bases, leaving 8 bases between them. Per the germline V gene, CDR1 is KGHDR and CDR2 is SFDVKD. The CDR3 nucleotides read TGTGCCACCAGTCCTACTTACTCCTACGAGCAGTACTTC. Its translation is CATSPTYSYEQYF.

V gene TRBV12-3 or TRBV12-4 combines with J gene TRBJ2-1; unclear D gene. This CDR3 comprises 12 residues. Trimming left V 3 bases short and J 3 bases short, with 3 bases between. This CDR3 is CASSFSYNEQFF. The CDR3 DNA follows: TGTGCCAGCAGTTTCAGCTACAATGAGCAGTTCTTC.

The CDR3 loop reads CASTRTASTDTQYF. As DNA, the CDR3 is TGCGCCAGCACTCGGACAGCTAGCACAGATACGCAGTATTTT. The chain joins TRBV5-1 to TRBJ2-3; D is possibly TRBD1 (6 bases). V was cut by 6 bases and J by 0 bases, with 11 bases left in between. CDR1 and CDR2 (germline): SGHRS, YFSETQ. The CDR3 covers 14 residues.

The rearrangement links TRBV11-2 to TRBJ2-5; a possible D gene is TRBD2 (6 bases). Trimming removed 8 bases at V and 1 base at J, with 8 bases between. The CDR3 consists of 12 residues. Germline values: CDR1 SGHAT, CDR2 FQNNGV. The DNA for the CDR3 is TGTGCCAGCGGGAGGTTCCAAGAGACCCAGTACTTC. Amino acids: CASGRFQETQYF.

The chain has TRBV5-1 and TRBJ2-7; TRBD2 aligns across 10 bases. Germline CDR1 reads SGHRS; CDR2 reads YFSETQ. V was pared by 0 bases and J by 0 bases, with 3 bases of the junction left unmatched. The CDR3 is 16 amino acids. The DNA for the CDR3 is TGCGCCAGCAGCTTGGCCACTAGCGGGGCCTCCTACGAGCAGTACTTC. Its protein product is CASSLATSGASYEQYF.

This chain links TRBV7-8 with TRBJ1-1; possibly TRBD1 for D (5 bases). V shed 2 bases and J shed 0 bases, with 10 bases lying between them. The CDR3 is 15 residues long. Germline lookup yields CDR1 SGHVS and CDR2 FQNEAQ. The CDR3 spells CASSLYDRMNTEAFF. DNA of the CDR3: TGTGCCAGCAGCTTATACGACAGAATGAACACTGAAGCTTTCTTT.

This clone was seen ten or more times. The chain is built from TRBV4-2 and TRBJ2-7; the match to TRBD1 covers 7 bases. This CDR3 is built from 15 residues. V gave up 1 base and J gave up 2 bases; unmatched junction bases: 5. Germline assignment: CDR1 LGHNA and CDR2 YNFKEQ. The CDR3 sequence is CASSQAGQGAYEQYF. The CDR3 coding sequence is TGTGCCAGCAGCCAAGCAGGGCAGGGGGCCTACGAGCAGTACTTC.

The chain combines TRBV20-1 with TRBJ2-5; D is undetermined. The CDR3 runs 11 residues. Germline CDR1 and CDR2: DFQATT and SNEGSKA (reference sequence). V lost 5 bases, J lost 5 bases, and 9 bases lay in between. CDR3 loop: CSAAPEETQYF. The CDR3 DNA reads TGCAGTGCTGCCCCCGAGGAGACCCAGTACTTC.

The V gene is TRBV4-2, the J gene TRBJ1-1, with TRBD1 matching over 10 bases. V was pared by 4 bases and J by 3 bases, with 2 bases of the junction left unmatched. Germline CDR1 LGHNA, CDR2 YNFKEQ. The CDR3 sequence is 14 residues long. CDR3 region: CASSPGTGDTEAFF. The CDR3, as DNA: TGTGCCAGCAGCCCCGGGACAGGGGACACTGAAGCTTTCTTT.

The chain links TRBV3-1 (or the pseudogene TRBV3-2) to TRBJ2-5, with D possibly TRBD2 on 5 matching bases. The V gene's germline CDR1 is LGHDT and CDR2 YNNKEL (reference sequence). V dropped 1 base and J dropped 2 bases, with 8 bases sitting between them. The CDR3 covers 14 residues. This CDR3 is CASSQGGGQETQYF. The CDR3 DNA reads TGTGCCAGCAGCCAAGGCGGCGGGCAAGAGACCCAGTACTTC.

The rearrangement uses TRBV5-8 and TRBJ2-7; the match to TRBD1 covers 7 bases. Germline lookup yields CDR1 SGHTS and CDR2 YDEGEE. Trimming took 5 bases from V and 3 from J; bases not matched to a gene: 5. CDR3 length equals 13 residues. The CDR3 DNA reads TGTGCCAGCAGGTGGACAGGAGACTACGAGCAGTACTTC. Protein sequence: CASRWTGDYEQYF.

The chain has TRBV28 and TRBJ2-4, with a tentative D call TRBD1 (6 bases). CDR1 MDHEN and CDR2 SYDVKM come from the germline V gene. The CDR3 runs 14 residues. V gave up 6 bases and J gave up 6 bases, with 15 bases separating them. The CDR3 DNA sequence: TGTGCCAGCAGCCCGGGACAAGCTGGAAACATTCAGTACTTC. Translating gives CASSPGQAGNIQYF.

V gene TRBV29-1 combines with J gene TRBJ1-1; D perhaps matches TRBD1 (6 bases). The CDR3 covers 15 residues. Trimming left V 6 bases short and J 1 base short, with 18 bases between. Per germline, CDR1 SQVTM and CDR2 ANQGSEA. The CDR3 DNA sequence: TGCAGCGTCGGGCGGGGGGGCCAGCGGAACACTGAAGCTTTCTTT. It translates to CSVGRGGQRNTEAFF.

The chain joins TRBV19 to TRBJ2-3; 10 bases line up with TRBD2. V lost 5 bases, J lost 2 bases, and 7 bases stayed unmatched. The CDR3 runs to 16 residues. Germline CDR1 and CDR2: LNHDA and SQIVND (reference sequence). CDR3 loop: CASSGALAGDTDTQYF. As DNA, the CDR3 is TGTGCCAGTAGTGGCGCCCTAGCGGGGGACACAGATACGCAGTATTTT.

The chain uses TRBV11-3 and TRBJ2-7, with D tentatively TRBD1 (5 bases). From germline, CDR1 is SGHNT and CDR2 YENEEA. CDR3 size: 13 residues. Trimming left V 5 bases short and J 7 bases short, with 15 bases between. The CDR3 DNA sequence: TGTGCCAGCAGCCCGGACACCTTGGGGGAGCAGTACTTC. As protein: CASSPDTLGEQYF.

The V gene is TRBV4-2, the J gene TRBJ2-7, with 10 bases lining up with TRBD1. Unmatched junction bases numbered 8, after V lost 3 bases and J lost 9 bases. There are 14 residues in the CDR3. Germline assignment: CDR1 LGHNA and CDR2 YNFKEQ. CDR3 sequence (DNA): TGTGCCAGCAGCCAGGACAGGGGGGCTTTGGGGCAGTACTTC. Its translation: CASSQDRGALGQYF.

The CDR3: CASRKTKPGLAGEVVTDEQYF. The DNA for the CDR3 is TGCGCCAGCAGAAAGACCAAGCCGGGACTAGCGGGAGAAGTGGTAACGGACGAGCAGTACTTC. The chain carries TRBV10-1 and TRBJ2-7; 14 bases are a match to TRBD2. Germline loops: CDR1 WNHNN, CDR2 SYGVQD (reference sequence). J gave up 5 bases and V 6 bases, and 24 bases lay outside the gene matches. The CDR3 sequence is 21 residues long.

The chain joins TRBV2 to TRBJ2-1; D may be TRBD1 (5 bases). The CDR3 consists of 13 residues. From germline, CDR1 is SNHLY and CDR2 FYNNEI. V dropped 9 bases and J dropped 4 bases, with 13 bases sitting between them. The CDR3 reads CARLSGQYNEQFF. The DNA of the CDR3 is TGTGCCAGACTATCAGGGCAATACAATGAGCAGTTCTTC.

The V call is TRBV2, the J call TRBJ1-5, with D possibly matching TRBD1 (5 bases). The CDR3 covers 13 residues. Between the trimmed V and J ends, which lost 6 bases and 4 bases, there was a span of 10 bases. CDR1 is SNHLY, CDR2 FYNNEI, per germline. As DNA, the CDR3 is TGTGCCAGCAGCGCAGGGTTGAATCAGCCCCAGCATTTT. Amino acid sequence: CASSAGLNQPQHF.

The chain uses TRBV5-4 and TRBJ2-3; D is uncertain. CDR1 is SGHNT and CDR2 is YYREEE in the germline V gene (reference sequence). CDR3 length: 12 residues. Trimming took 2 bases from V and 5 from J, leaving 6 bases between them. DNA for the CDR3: TGTGCCAGCAGCTTAACTGAAGATACGCAGTATTTT. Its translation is CASSLTEDTQYF.

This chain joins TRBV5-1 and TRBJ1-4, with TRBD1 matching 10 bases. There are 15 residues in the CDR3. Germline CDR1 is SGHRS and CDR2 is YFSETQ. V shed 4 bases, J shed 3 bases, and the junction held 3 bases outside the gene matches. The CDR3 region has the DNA TGCGCCAGCAGCACCGGACAGGGGGCTAATGAAAAACTGTTTTTT. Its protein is CASSTGQGANEKLFF.

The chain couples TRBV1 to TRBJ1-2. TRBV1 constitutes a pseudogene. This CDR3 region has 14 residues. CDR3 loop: CTRHEEGPEDGYTF. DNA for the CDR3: TGCACGAGACATGAGGAGGGCCCAGAAGATGGCTACACCTTC.

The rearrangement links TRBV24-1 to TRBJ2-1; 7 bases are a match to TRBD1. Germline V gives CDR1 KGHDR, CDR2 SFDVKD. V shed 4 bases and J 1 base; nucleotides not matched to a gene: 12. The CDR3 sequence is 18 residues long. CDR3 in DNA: TGTGCCACCAGTGACCTGAGGACAGGAACCGAGTCCTACAATGAGCAGTTCTTC. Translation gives CATSDLRTGTESYNEQFF.

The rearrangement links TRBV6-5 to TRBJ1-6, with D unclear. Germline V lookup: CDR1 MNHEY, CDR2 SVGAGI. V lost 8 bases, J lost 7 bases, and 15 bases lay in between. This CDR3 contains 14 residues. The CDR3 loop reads CASGRADGNSPLHF. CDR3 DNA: TGTGCCAGCGGGCGGGCGGATGGAAATTCACCCCTCCACTTT.

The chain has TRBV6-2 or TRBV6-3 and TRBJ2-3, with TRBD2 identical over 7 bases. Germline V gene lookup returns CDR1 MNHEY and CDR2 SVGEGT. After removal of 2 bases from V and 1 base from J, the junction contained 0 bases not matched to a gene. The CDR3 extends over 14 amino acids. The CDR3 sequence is CASSYGGGTDTQYF. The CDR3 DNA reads TGTGCCAGCAGTTACGGGGGGGGCACAGATACGCAGTATTTT.

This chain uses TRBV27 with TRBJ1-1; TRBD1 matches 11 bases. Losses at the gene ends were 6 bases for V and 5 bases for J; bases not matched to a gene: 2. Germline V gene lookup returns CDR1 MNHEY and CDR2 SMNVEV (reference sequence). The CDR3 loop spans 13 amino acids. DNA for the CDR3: TGTGCCAGCAGGGGACAGGGGGATACTGAAGCTTTCTTT. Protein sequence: CASRGQGDTEAFF.

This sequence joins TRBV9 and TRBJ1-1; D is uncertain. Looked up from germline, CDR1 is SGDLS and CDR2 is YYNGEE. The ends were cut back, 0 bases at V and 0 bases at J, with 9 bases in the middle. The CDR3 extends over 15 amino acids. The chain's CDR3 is CASSVGLSMNTEAFF. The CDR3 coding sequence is TGTGCCAGCAGCGTAGGGCTTTCAATGAACACTGAAGCTTTCTTT.